The 12 T cell receptor beta chains given below trace back to one sample, sequenced in a study of cytomegalovirus exposure and HLA in healthy donors. Sequencing used immunoSEQ multiplex PCR; TCRdb keeps in-frame clones, though not all of them. The data contain about 110,000 clones, approximately 85% of them singletons. The specimen was PBMCs. These receptors were taken from a woman aged 18-29 years in good health and CMV-seronegative.

The chain has TRBV5-4 and TRBJ1-4; D is undetermined. With 0 bases removed from V and 5 bases from J, the gap between germline ends came to 5 bases. CDR3 size: 13 residues. Germline CDR1 reads SGHNT; CDR2 reads YYREEE (reference sequence). DNA of the CDR3: TGTGCCAGCAGCTTGGTCAGAAATGAAAAACTGTTTTTT. As protein: CASSLVRNEKLFF.

This clone appeared a few times. The chain recombines TRBV4-1 with TRBJ2-7; 8 bases line up with TRBD1. CDR3 length equals 15 residues. V dropped 0 bases and J dropped 7; count of bases not matched to a gene: 8. The germline gives CDR1 MGHRA, CDR2 YSYEKL. The CDR3 region is CASSQDLGQVKEQYF. CDR3 DNA: TGCGCCAGCAGCCAAGATTTGGGACAGGTGAAGGAGCAGTACTTC.

This clone was seen once. The V call is TRBV28, the J call TRBJ2-3, with 8 bases aligning to TRBD1. V trimming: 8 bases; J trimming: 6 bases; junction bases outside the gene matches: 13. The CDR3 has 15 amino acids. Germline V gene lookup returns CDR1 MDHEN and CDR2 SYDVKM. CDR3 in DNA: TGTGCCAGCTCCTCTCGGGGACAGGTAGGGGATACGCAGTATTTT. It encodes CASSSRGQVGDTQYF.

The chain combines TRBV7-7 with TRBJ2-5; perhaps TRBD2 as D (6 bases). There are 14 residues in the CDR3. Germline CDR1 and CDR2: SSHAT and FNYEAQ (reference sequence). V was shortened by 4 bases and J by 9 bases, with 18 bases between the two germline ends. Here the CDR3 reads CASSSLALGEAQYF. In nucleotides, the CDR3 is TGTGCCAGCAGCTCTCTAGCGCTGGGCGAGGCCCAGTACTTC.

V and J are TRBV19 and TRBJ2-1; D possibly corresponds to TRBD2 (5 bases). V was clipped by 1 base and J by 0 bases, with 10 bases between them. CDR1 LNHDA and CDR2 SQIVND come from the germline V gene (reference sequence). CDR3 length: 16 residues. CDR3: CASSIGPGSSYNEQFF. The CDR3 DNA follows: TGTGCCAGTAGTATAGGACCGGGGAGCTCCTACAATGAGCAGTTCTTC.

The chain employs TRBV9 and TRBJ2-2, with D possibly matching TRBD1 (5 bases). The CDR3 spans 12 residues. The V and J ends lost 8 bases and 6 bases respectively, with 11 bases between them. The germline V gene encodes CDR1 SGDLS and CDR2 YYNGEE. The CDR3: CASQGVSGELFF. Here the CDR3 DNA reads TGTGCCAGTCAAGGGGTTTCCGGGGAGCTGTTTTTT.

The genes are TRBV10-2 and TRBJ2-1; the match to TRBD2 covers 7 bases. The germline V gene encodes CDR1 WSHSY and CDR2 SAAADI. V lost 8 bases and J lost 2; bases outside the gene matches: 9. The CDR3 has 15 residues. The CDR3 DNA sequence: TGCGCCAGCGAAAGAGCGGGGAGTACCTACAATGAGCAGTTCTTC. This gives the protein CASERAGSTYNEQFF.

The chain carries TRBV19 and TRBJ2-1; 11 positions agree with TRBD1. V lost 5 bases, J lost 0 bases, and 9 bases stayed unmatched. The CDR3 length is 18 residues. Germline-derived CDR1 and CDR2 are LNHDA and SQIVND (reference sequence). Here the CDR3 DNA reads TGTGCCAGTAGTTGGACAGGGGGCTTAACAAGCTCCTACAATGAGCAGTTCTTC. It yields the protein CASSWTGGLTSSYNEQFF.

This sequence joins TRBV18 and TRBJ1-1, with D maybe TRBD1 (6 bases). The CDR3 consists of 13 residues. V lost 3 bases, J lost 5 bases, and 10 bases lay in between. Germline V gene sequence: CDR1 KGHSH, CDR2 LQKENI. This chain's CDR3 is CASSPDRRTEAFF. CDR3 sequence (DNA): TGTGCCAGCTCACCCGACAGGCGAACTGAAGCTTTCTTT.

Here the CDR3 reads CASSLVNNMGTDTQYF. The CDR3 DNA follows: TGTGCCAGCAGCTTGGTCAACAACATGGGCACAGATACGCAGTATTTT. The chain joins TRBV5-6 to TRBJ2-3; the D is unclear. Per the germline V gene, CDR1 is SGHDT and CDR2 is YYEEEE. Trimming shortened V by 0 bases and J by 1 base, and 12 bases separated the two germline ends. The CDR3 has 16 amino acids.

The rearrangement joins TRBV25-1 to TRBJ2-2; a possible D gene is TRBD1 (6 bases). V was clipped by 2 bases and J by 0 bases, with 10 bases between them. The CDR3 spans 16 residues. In germline, CDR1 is MGHDK, CDR2 SYGVNS. The DNA of the CDR3 is TGTGCCAGCAGTGAACGGACAGTCGCGAACACCGGGGAGCTGTTTTTT. Encoded protein: CASSERTVANTGELFF.

V usage is TRBV5-6 and J usage is TRBJ2-7; TRBD1 matches at 12 bases. Germline V CDR1 and CDR2: SGHDT, YYEEEE. V shed 4 bases and J 6 bases; nucleotides not matched to a gene: 8. The CDR3 is 15 amino acids. CDR3 sequence (DNA): TGTGCCAGCAGCCTGGGACAGGGGGCACTGGGCGAGCAGTACTTC. It encodes CASSLGQGALGEQYF.